Here is one T cell receptor (beta chain) with its context. The target antigen is unknown. Germline lookup yields CDR1 MNHEY and CDR2 SVGAGI. V lost 6 bases and J 0 bases, leaving 14 bases between the germline ends. The CDR3 is made up of 16 amino acids. This record belongs to a study of early T cells in non-severe SARS-CoV-2 infection. Study as a whole: Chains from this unsorted whole-blood bulk RNA could not be paired. Study-wide findings and caveats: VDJdb-based annotation leaned toward anti-spike CD8 responses and missed private and CD4 specificities.

In the library, individual cDNA molecules carried attached unique molecular identifiers. TCRdb reprocessed the 5' RACE reads with MiXCR, giving one entry per CDR3 protein. This table has approximately 73,000 distinct CDR3 sequences, approximately 11% appearing once. The sequenced material came from whole blood. The source is an adult who was a healthcare worker with PCR-confirmed SARS-CoV-2 infection or an uninfected control (not recorded which). The genes are TRBV6-5 and TRBJ1-4; D possibly corresponds to TRBD1 (6 bases). CDR3 amino acids: CASRYRQAATNEKLFF. The CDR3 DNA follows: TGTGCCAGCAGATACCGACAGGCAGCAACTAATGAAAAACTGTTTTTT.